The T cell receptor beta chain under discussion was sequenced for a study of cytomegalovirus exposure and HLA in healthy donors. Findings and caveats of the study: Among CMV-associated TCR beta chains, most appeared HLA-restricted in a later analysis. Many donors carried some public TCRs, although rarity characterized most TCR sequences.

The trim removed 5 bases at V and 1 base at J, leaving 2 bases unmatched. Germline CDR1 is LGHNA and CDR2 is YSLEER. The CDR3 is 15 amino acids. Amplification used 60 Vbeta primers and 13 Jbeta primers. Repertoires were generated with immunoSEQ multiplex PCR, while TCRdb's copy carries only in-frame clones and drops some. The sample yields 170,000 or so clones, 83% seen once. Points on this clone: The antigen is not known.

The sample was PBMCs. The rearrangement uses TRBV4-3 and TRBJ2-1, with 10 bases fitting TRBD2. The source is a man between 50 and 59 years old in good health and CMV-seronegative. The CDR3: CASSDSGRSYNEQFF. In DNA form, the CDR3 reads TGCGCCAGCAGCGATAGCGGGAGGTCCTACAATGAGCAGTTCTTC.